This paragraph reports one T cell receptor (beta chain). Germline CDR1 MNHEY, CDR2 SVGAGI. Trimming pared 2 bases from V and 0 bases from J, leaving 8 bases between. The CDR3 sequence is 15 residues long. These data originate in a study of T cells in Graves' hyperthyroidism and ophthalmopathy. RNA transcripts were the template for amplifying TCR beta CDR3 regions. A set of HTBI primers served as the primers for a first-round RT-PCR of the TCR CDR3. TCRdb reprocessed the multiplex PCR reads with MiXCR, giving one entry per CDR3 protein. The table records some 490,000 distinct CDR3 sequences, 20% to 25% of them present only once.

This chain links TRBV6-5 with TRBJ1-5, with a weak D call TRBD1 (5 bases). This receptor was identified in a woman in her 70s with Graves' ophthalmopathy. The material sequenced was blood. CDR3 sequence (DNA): TGTGCCAGCAGTTACGGGGGTCCTAGCAATCAGCCCCAGCATTTT. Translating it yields CASSYGGPSNQPQHF.